A single sample gave rise to the 24 T cell receptor beta chains below, sequenced in a study of graft-versus-host responses after intestinal transplantation. Sequencing was performed with immunoSEQ multiplex PCR; in TCRdb, only in-frame clones are kept and a portion is missing. Of approximately 25,000 clones listed, around 94% are singletons. The sequencing here drew on PBMCs, taken approximately 30 days after intestinal transplant. The receptors were sampled from a human patient who received an intestinal transplant, so some T cells may come from the graft donor.

The genes are TRBV7-2 and TRBJ2-3; D unclear. The germline V gene encodes CDR1 SGHTA and CDR2 FQGNSA. The CDR3 has 13 amino acids. V shed 2 bases and J shed 5 bases, with 8 bases lying between them. This CDR3 reads CASSLLLGDTQYF. Here the CDR3 DNA reads TGTGCCAGCAGCTTACTCCTAGGAGATACGCAGTATTTT.

The chain recombines TRBV4-1 with TRBJ1-1, with D possibly TRBD1 on 5 matching bases. Germline values: CDR1 MGHRA, CDR2 YSYEKL. This CDR3 spans 16 amino acids. Trimming took off 3 bases at V and 0 bases at J, with 14 bases between the two ends. This chain's CDR3 is CASSHQQVYMNTEAFF. The CDR3 nucleotides read TGCGCCAGCAGCCACCAACAGGTTTACATGAACACTGAAGCTTTCTTT.

This sequence joins TRBV25-1 and TRBJ2-2; 9 positions match TRBD2. Trimming at V came to 11 bases and at J to 0 bases, leaving 10 bases not matched to a gene. This CDR3 has 16 amino acids. Germline values: CDR1 MGHDK, CDR2 SYGVNS. The chain's CDR3 is CAGPRLADANTGELFF. The CDR3 DNA is TGTGCCGGCCCGCGACTAGCGGATGCGAACACCGGGGAGCTGTTTTTT.

This clone appeared once. The rearrangement uses TRBV28 and TRBJ1-3, with unresolved D. The CDR3 is 15 residues long. The germline V gene encodes CDR1 MDHEN and CDR2 SYDVKM. Trimming stripped 7 bases from V and 4 bases from J, with 17 bases between. DNA of the CDR3: TGTGCCAGCACCCCATCCGGTGGCCCCGGAAACACCATATATTTT. Its protein is CASTPSGGPGNTIYF.

This chain links TRBV18 with TRBJ1-5; 7 bases map to TRBD1. Germline lookup yields CDR1 KGHSH and CDR2 LQKENI. The length of the CDR3 is 15 residues. The V segment lost 3 bases and the J segment 0 bases; nucleotides outside the gene matches: 2. The DNA of the CDR3 is TGTGCCAGCTCACCGGGACAGAATAGCAATCAGCCCCAGCATTTT. Its translation: CASSPGQNSNQPQHF.

This chain joins TRBV9 and TRBJ2-1, with TRBD2 matching over 8 bases. The germline V gene has CDR1 SGDLS and CDR2 YYNGEE. This CDR3 has 15 amino acids. Trimming cost V 0 bases and J 3 bases; bases outside gene matches: 2. The CDR3 loop reads CASSVASGYYNEQFF. The CDR3 DNA reads TGTGCCAGCAGCGTAGCTAGCGGGTACTACAATGAGCAGTTCTTC.

This clone was recorded a few times. The chain combines TRBV6-1 with TRBJ1-1, with 8 nucleotides matching TRBD1. The J segment lost 5 bases and the V segment lost 4 bases, leaving 6 bases of the junction unmatched. This CDR3 comprises 14 residues. Germline assignment: CDR1 MNHNS and CDR2 SASEGT. The CDR3 sequence: CASSAGQGGTEAFF. The DNA of the CDR3 is TGTGCCAGCAGTGCAGGACAGGGAGGAACTGAAGCTTTCTTT.

This clone was observed once. J is TRBJ2-1 and V is TRBV19; possibly TRBD1 for D (5 bases). The CDR3 consists of 13 residues. Germline values: CDR1 LNHDA, CDR2 SQIVND (reference sequence). V lost 4 bases, J lost 5 bases, and 9 bases lay in between. The CDR3 sequence: CASSRRGDNEQFF. The CDR3 DNA follows: TGTGCCAGTAGTAGAAGGGGTGACAATGAGCAGTTCTTC.

This chain connects TRBV11-2 to TRBJ2-1; 10 bases line up with TRBD2. The CDR3 consists of 14 residues. Unmatched junction bases numbered 8, after V lost 8 bases and J lost 7 bases. From germline, CDR1 is SGHAT and CDR2 FQNNGV. CDR3 sequence reads: CASLRASGSNEQFF. CDR3 sequence (DNA): TGTGCCAGCTTAAGGGCTAGCGGGAGTAATGAGCAGTTCTTC.

The V gene is TRBV6-1, the J gene TRBJ2-7; 7 positions agree with TRBD1. V was clipped by 4 bases and J by 3 bases; unmatched bases: 9. Germline V lookup: CDR1 MNHNS, CDR2 SASEGT. The CDR3 loop spans 15 amino acids. CDR3 protein: CASSGPGQNFYEQYF. CDR3 coding DNA: TGTGCCAGCAGTGGGCCGGGACAGAATTTCTACGAGCAGTACTTC.

This clone was found a few times. V and J are TRBV18 and TRBJ2-2, with D hard to call. Per the germline V gene, CDR1 is KGHSH and CDR2 is LQKENI. Trimming took off 6 bases at V and 6 bases at J, with 5 bases between the two ends. The CDR3 totals 11 residues. The CDR3 nucleotides read TGTGCCAGCTCCCTTGCCGGGGAGCTGTTTTTT. Amino acids: CASSLAGELFF.

CDR3 coding DNA: TGTGCCAGCAGCTCGAACACGGGGCCCTACTACGAGCAGTACTTC. Its translation: CASSSNTGPYYEQYF. V is TRBV11-2 and J is TRBJ2-7; D is perhaps TRBD1 or TRBD2 (5 bases each). This CDR3 is 15 amino acids long. Germline V gene sequence: CDR1 SGHAT, CDR2 FQNNGV. The V end was cut by 4 bases, the J end by 3 bases, with 16 bases between.

V usage is TRBV4-3 and J usage is TRBJ1-4; no reliable D call. There are 17 residues in the CDR3. The germline V gene encodes CDR1 LGHNA and CDR2 YSLEER. V lost 0 bases to trimming and J lost 0 bases, with 11 bases between them. The DNA for the CDR3 is TGCGCCAGCAGCCAAGATGCACATACGGCAACTAATGAAAAACTGTTTTTT. Translation: CASSQDAHTATNEKLFF.

The chain employs TRBV6-1 and TRBJ1-1; possible D gene TRBD1, 6 bases. The CDR3 has 15 amino acids. Per the germline V gene, CDR1 is MNHNS and CDR2 is SASEGT. V was shortened by 3 bases and J by 3 bases, with 14 bases between the two germline ends. The CDR3 reads CASSDWARGYTEAFF. In DNA, the CDR3 is TGTGCCAGCAGTGATTGGGCCAGGGGATACACTGAAGCTTTCTTT.

The gene calls are TRBV2 and TRBJ2-5; no reliable D call. Between the trimmed V and J ends, which lost 6 bases and 1 base, there was a span of 12 bases. CDR3 length equals 14 residues. The germline V gene has CDR1 SNHLY and CDR2 FYNNEI. The chain's CDR3 is CASRAPTLQETQYF. The CDR3 DNA follows: TGTGCCAGCAGGGCGCCGACTCTCCAAGAGACCCAGTACTTC.

This clone was seen just once. The chain links TRBV19 to TRBJ2-7; D not certain. Germline CDR1 LNHDA, CDR2 SQIVND (reference sequence). This CDR3 region has 15 residues. V was trimmed by 1 base and J by 3 bases, leaving 13 bases between them. The CDR3 loop is CASSIGVPYLYEQYF. The DNA for the CDR3 is TGTGCCAGTAGTATAGGAGTGCCCTACCTCTACGAGCAGTACTTC.

The chain uses TRBV30 and TRBJ2-7; 7 bases align to TRBD2. V shed 4 bases and J 4 bases; nucleotides not matched to a gene: 1. The CDR3 extends over 11 amino acids. The germline V gene has CDR1 GTSNPN and CDR2 SVGIG (reference sequence). The CDR3 DNA is TGTGCCTGGAAGCGGGATTACGAGCAGTACTTC. This gives the protein CAWKRDYEQYF.

This clone was seen only once. This sequence joins TRBV5-6 and TRBJ2-7; a weak D match, TRBD1 (6 bases). The CDR3 covers 14 residues. CDR1 SGHDT and CDR2 YYEEEE come from the germline V gene. V gave up 0 bases and J gave up 3 bases, with 10 bases separating them. This CDR3 is CASSLEGEGYEQYF. The CDR3 DNA follows: TGTGCCAGCAGCTTGGAGGGGGAAGGCTACGAGCAGTACTTC.

This sequence joins TRBV25-1 and TRBJ2-5; D is unresolved. CDR1 MGHDK and CDR2 SYGVNS come from the germline V gene. The CDR3 spans 13 residues. The ends were cut back, 4 bases at V and 2 bases at J, with 8 bases in the middle. The CDR3 spells CASSVTGQETQYF. DNA of the CDR3: TGTGCCAGCAGTGTCACCGGGCAAGAGACCCAGTACTTC.

The genes are TRBV5-5 and TRBJ1-2; D is unclear. The CDR3 runs 13 residues. V was cut by 0 bases and J by 5 bases, with 8 bases left in between. Germline V gene sequence: CDR1 SGHKS, CDR2 YYEKEE (reference sequence). CDR3: CASSLVLGYGYTF. CDR3 in DNA: TGTGCCAGCAGCTTGGTGTTAGGGTATGGCTACACCTTC.

CDR3 coding DNA: TGCGCCAGCAGCCAAGATGTCGACAGCCAAACTGAAGCTTTCTTT. The encoded protein is CASSQDVDSQTEAFF. The V call is TRBV4-3, the J call TRBJ1-1, with D tentatively TRBD1 (5 bases). Germline CDR1 is LGHNA and CDR2 is YSLEER. The CDR3 is 15 amino acids. Trimming shortened V by 0 bases and J by 5 bases, and 13 bases separated the two germline ends.

The genes are TRBV6-5 and TRBJ2-2, with D unclear. Germline CDR1 reads MNHEY; CDR2 reads SVGAGI. Trimming pared 4 bases from V and 5 bases from J, leaving 11 bases between. This CDR3 comprises 14 residues. The CDR3: CASSLDLPTGELFF. In nucleotides, the CDR3 is TGTGCCAGCAGTTTGGACCTCCCGACCGGGGAGCTGTTTTTT.

V and J are TRBV7-8 and TRBJ2-7; D not certain. The V end lost 1 base, the J end lost 2 bases, and 6 bases lay between the germline ends. The CDR3 is 13 residues long. Per the germline V gene, CDR1 is SGHVS and CDR2 is FQNEAQ. The chain's CDR3 is CASSLVEAYEQYF. The CDR3 DNA reads TGTGCCAGCAGCTTAGTCGAGGCCTACGAGCAGTACTTC.

The chain is built from TRBV5-1 and TRBJ1-1; TRBD1 matches 7 bases. Germline values: CDR1 SGHRS, CDR2 YFSETQ. The V gene end was trimmed by 1 base and the J gene end by 8 bases; junction bases not matched to a gene: 14. The CDR3 loop spans 16 amino acids. The CDR3 sequence is CASSLSPLVGTEEAFF. The DNA of the CDR3 is TGCGCCAGCAGCTTGTCTCCCCTGGTCGGGACAGAGGAAGCTTTCTTT.